This T cell receptor (beta chain) was observed in a study of blood T cell repertoires in COVID-19. In the study overall: Sources were T cells, B-cell-depleted T cells, or PBMCs; the material itself was cDNA or gDNA.

Germline trimming cut 0 bases from V and 1 base from J; bases unmatched to any gene: 6. Germline CDR1 LGHNA, CDR2 YSLEER. The CDR3 runs to 17 residues. Measured with immunoSEQ multiplex PCR; TCRdb has only the in-frame clones, and not every one. This table holds under 150,000 clones, under 90% found once. The chain links TRBV4-3 to TRBJ2-5; 9 nucleotides align to TRBD2. This TCR came from a human donor in a cohort sampled during active COVID-19. The material sequenced was peripheral blood. The CDR3 region has the DNA TGCGCCAGCAGCCAAGATAGAAGCGGGGGGACCCAAGAGACCCAGTACTTC. Protein sequence: CASSQDRSGGTQETQYF.